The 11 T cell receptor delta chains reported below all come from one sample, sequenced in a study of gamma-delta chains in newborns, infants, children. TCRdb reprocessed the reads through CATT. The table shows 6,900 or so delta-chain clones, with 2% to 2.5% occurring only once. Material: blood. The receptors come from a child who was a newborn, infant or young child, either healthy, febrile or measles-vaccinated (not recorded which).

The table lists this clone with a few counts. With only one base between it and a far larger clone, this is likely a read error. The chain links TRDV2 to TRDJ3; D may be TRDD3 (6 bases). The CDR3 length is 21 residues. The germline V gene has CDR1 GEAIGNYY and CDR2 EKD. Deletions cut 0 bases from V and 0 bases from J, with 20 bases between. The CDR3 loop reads CACDTEYRLRDSSWDTRQMFF. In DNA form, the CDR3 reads TGTGCCTGTGACACCGAATATCGACTGAGGGATAGCTCCTGGGACACCCGACAGATGTTTTTC.

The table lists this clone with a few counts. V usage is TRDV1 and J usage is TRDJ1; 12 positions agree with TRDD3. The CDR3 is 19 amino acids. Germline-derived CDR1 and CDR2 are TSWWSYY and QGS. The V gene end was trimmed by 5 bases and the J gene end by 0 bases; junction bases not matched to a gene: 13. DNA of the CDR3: TGTGCTCTTGGGAACCCCCTACTGGGGGATACCAGGAACACCGATAAACTCATCTTT. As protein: CALGNPLLGDTRNTDKLIF.

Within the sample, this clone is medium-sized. The CDR3 nucleotides are TGTGCCTGTGACCCCCCATTTACTGGGGGATACTCCTGGGACACCCGACAGATGTTTTTC. Protein product: CACDPPFTGGYSWDTRQMFF. This chain connects TRDV2 to TRDJ3; 11 bases map to TRDD3. There are 20 residues in the CDR3. The ends lost 3 bases at V and 0 bases at J; junction bases unmatched: 9. Germline CDR1 and CDR2: GEAIGNYY and EKD.

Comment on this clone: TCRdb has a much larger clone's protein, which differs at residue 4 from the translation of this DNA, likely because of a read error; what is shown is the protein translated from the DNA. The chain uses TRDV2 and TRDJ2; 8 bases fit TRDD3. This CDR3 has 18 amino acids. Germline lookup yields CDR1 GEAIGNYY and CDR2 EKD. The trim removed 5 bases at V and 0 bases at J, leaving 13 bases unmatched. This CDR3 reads CACGPVLGALALTAQLFF. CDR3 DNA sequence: TGTGCCTGTGGCCCAGTACTGGGGGCCCTCGCTTTGACAGCACAACTCTTCTTT.

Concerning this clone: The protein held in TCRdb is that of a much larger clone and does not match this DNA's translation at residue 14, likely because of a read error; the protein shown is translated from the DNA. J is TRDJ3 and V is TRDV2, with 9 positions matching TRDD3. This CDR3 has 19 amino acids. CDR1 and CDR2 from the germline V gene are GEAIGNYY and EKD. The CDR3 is CACDAARGYGSWDARQMFF. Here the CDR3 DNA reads TGTGCCTGTGACGCAGCTCGGGGATACGGGTCCTGGGACGCCCGACAGATGTTTTTC.

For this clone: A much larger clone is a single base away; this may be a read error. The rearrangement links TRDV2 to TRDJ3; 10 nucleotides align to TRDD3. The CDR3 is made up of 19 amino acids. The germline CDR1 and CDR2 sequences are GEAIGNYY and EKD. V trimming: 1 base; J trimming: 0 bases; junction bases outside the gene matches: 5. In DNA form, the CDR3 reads TGTGCCTGTGACACTGGGGGATACACGAGCTCCTGGGACACCCGACAGATGTTTTTC. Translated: CACDTGGYTSSWDTRQMFF.

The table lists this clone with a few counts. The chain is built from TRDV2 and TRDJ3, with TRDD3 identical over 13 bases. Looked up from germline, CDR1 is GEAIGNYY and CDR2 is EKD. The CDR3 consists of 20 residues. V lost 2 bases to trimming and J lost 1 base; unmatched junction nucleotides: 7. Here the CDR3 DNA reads TGTGCCTGTGACAGCGTACTGGGGGATACGCGGTCCTGGGACACCCGACAGATGTTTTTC. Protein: CACDSVLGDTRSWDTRQMFF.

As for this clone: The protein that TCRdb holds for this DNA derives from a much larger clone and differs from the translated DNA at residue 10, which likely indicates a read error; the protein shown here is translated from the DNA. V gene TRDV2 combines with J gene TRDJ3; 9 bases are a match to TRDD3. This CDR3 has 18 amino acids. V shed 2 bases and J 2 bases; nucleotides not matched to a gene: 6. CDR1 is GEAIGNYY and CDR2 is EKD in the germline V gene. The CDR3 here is CACDKILGDPWDTRQMFF. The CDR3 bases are TGTGCCTGTGACAAAATACTGGGGGACCCCTGGGACACCCGACAGATGTTTTTC.

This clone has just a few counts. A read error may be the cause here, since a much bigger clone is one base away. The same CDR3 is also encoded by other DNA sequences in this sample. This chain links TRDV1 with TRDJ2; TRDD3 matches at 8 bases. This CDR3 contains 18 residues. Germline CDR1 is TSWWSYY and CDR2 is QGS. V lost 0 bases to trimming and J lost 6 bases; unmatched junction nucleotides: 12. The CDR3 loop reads CALGELTRGGIRPAQLFF. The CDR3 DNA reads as TGTGCTCTTGGGGAACTGACGCGTGGAGGGATACGGCCAGCACAACTCTTCTTT.

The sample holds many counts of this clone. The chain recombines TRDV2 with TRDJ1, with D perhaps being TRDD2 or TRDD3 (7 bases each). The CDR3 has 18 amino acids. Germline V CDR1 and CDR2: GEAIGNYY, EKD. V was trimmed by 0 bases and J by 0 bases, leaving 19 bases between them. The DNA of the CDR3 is TGTGCCTGTGACACCGTTCCTACAGTACTGGGGTACACCGATAAACTCATCTTT. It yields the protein CACDTVPTVLGYTDKLIF.

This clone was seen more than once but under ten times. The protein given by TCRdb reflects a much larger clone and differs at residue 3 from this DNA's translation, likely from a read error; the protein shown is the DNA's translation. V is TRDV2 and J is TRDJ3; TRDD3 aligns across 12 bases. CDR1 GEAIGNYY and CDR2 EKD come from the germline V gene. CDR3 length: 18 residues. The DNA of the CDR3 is TGTGCCAGTGACATACTGGGGGATACTAACCGGGACACCCGACAGATGTTTTTC. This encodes CASDILGDTNRDTRQMFF.